These 14 T cell receptor beta chains were all obtained from the same sample, sequenced in a study of blood T cell repertoires in COVID-19. Using immunoSEQ multiplex PCR, the repertoire was profiled, and TCRdb retains in-frame clones only, with some absent. The table lists 100,000 to 150,000 clones, roughly 80% of them singletons. The sample taken for sequencing was peripheral blood. The receptors originated from a human donor in a cohort sampled during active COVID-19.

The V and J genes are TRBV6-5 and TRBJ1-6, with 9 positions matching TRBD1. From germline, CDR1 is MNHEY and CDR2 SVGAGI. The junction had 3 bases not matched to a gene; V was cut back by 0 bases and J by 9 bases. This CDR3 is built from 15 residues. The CDR3 DNA follows: TGTGCCAGCAGTTACTCGAGGGACAGGGTTTCACCCCTCCACTTT. Translated: CASSYSRDRVSPLHF.

This clone was seen only once. The V and J genes are TRBV28 and TRBJ2-1; 11 bases fit TRBD2. Germline CDR1 reads MDHEN; CDR2 reads SYDVKM. This CDR3 is built from 17 residues. J gave up 5 bases and V 6 bases, and 12 bases lay outside the gene matches. CDR3 sequence (DNA): TGTGCCAGCAGCTCTAGCGGGAGGCTACTTCTCGACAATGAGCAGTTCTTC. This translates into CASSSSGRLLLDNEQFF.

The chain carries TRBV6-2 or TRBV6-3 and TRBJ1-1; D call uncertain. Germline lookup yields CDR1 MNHEY and CDR2 SVGEGT. Trimming pared 4 bases from V and 0 bases from J, leaving 9 bases between. The CDR3 runs 14 residues. CDR3 bases: TGTGCCAGCAGTTTTCACGGTGTGAACACTGAAGCTTTCTTT. Translation: CASSFHGVNTEAFF.

This chain connects TRBV7-8 to TRBJ2-7; 7 nucleotides match TRBD2. With V trimmed by 5 bases and J by 4 bases, 11 bases remained unmatched. Germline V gene data show CDR1 as SGHVS and CDR2 as FQNEAQ. This CDR3 is built from 15 residues. The CDR3 spells CASSRVRGRPYEQYF. The CDR3 DNA reads TGTGCCAGCAGCAGAGTACGCGGGAGACCTTACGAGCAGTACTTC.

The gene calls are TRBV29-1 and TRBJ2-5, with 7 bases lining up with TRBD1. Germline V gene lookup returns CDR1 SQVTM and CDR2 ANQGSEA. The CDR3 contains 15 residues. J lost 5 bases, V lost 7 bases, and 16 bases had no gene match. CDR3 nucleotides: TGCAGCGCCCCCCGGGCAGGGGGTCCTCGGGAGACCCAGTACTTC. The encoded protein is CSAPRAGGPRETQYF.

This chain joins TRBV19 and TRBJ2-3; D possibly corresponds to TRBD2 (5 bases). The CDR3 is 14 amino acids. Trimming shortened V by 3 bases and J by 4 bases, and 11 bases separated the two germline ends. Germline values: CDR1 LNHDA, CDR2 SQIVND (reference sequence). CDR3 residues: CASSINEGADTQYF. CDR3 nucleotide sequence: TGTGCCAGTAGTATCAATGAGGGAGCAGATACGCAGTATTTT.

V is TRBV9 and J is TRBJ2-2; D gene unclear. The CDR3 runs to 11 residues. V lost 4 bases and J 6 bases, leaving 4 bases between the germline ends. From germline, CDR1 is SGDLS and CDR2 YYNGEE. The CDR3 nucleotides are TGTGCCAGCAGCATCGCCGGGGAGCTGTTTTTT. As protein: CASSIAGELFF.

The gene calls are TRBV7-2 and TRBJ2-5; tentatively, D is TRBD2 (5 bases). V was cut by 5 bases and J by 5 bases, with 12 bases left in between. This CDR3 is built from 13 residues. The germline V gene has CDR1 SGHTA and CDR2 FQGNSA. CDR3 DNA sequence: TGTGCCAGCAGCGCCAACCGAGGGGAGACCCAGTACTTC. Its protein is CASSANRGETQYF.

This clone was recorded once. The chain is built from TRBV28 and TRBJ1-1, with 7 bases lining up with TRBD1. This CDR3 contains 17 residues. CDR1 MDHEN and CDR2 SYDVKM come from the germline V gene. The V segment lost 7 bases and the J segment 0 bases; nucleotides outside the gene matches: 14. CDR3 loop: CASTLLTPGQLNTEAFF. CDR3 sequence (DNA): TGTGCCAGCACCCTCCTTACTCCGGGACAGCTGAACACTGAAGCTTTCTTT.

This sequence joins TRBV7-3 and TRBJ1-3; D is unclear. The germline CDR1 and CDR2 sequences are SGHTA and FQGTGA. The germline V and J ends were trimmed by 7 bases and 15 bases, with 22 bases remaining between them. CDR3 size: 13 residues. The CDR3 DNA sequence: TGTGCCAGCAAACGGGTACGGCCTTTCTTGGGATATTTT. This translates into CASKRVRPFLGYF.

The count of this clone is one. CDR3 sequence reads: CSAYNEKLFF. The DNA of the CDR3 is TGCAGTGCGTATAATGAAAAACTGTTTTTT. The J gene is TRBJ1-4, the V gene TRBV20-1; D is unresolved. With 6 bases removed from V and 4 bases from J, the gap between germline ends came to 3 bases. This CDR3 is 10 amino acids long. CDR1 and CDR2 from the germline V gene are DFQATT and SNEGSKA (reference sequence).

The chain recombines TRBV4-3 with TRBJ2-3; 7 nucleotides match TRBD2. The V and J ends lost 6 bases and 6 bases, in that order; junction bases with no gene match: 15. The CDR3 is 16 residues long. Germline V gives CDR1 LGHNA, CDR2 YSLEER. CDR3 in DNA: TGCGCCAGCAGTCCCCAGGCTCGGGGAGGGTCGGATACGCAGTATTTT. Translating gives CASSPQARGGSDTQYF.

Only one count was recorded for this clone. The chain combines TRBV6-5 with TRBJ2-7; D is perhaps TRBD2 (6 bases). The V and J ends lost 6 bases and 1 base respectively, with 16 bases between them. Germline CDR1 MNHEY, CDR2 SVGAGI. This CDR3 contains 15 residues. The CDR3 region is CASSLYMGGSYEQYF. In DNA, the CDR3 is TGTGCCAGCAGCCTGTACATGGGGGGTTCCTACGAGCAGTACTTC.

The chain couples TRBV5-1 to TRBJ1-2; D is ambiguous. The CDR3 is 13 amino acids. V lost 4 bases to trimming and J lost 1 base, with 8 bases between them. Germline CDR1 SGHRS, CDR2 YFSETQ. In DNA, the CDR3 is TGCGCCAGCAGCCCACGGGGTAACTATGGCTACACCTTC. Translation: CASSPRGNYGYTF.